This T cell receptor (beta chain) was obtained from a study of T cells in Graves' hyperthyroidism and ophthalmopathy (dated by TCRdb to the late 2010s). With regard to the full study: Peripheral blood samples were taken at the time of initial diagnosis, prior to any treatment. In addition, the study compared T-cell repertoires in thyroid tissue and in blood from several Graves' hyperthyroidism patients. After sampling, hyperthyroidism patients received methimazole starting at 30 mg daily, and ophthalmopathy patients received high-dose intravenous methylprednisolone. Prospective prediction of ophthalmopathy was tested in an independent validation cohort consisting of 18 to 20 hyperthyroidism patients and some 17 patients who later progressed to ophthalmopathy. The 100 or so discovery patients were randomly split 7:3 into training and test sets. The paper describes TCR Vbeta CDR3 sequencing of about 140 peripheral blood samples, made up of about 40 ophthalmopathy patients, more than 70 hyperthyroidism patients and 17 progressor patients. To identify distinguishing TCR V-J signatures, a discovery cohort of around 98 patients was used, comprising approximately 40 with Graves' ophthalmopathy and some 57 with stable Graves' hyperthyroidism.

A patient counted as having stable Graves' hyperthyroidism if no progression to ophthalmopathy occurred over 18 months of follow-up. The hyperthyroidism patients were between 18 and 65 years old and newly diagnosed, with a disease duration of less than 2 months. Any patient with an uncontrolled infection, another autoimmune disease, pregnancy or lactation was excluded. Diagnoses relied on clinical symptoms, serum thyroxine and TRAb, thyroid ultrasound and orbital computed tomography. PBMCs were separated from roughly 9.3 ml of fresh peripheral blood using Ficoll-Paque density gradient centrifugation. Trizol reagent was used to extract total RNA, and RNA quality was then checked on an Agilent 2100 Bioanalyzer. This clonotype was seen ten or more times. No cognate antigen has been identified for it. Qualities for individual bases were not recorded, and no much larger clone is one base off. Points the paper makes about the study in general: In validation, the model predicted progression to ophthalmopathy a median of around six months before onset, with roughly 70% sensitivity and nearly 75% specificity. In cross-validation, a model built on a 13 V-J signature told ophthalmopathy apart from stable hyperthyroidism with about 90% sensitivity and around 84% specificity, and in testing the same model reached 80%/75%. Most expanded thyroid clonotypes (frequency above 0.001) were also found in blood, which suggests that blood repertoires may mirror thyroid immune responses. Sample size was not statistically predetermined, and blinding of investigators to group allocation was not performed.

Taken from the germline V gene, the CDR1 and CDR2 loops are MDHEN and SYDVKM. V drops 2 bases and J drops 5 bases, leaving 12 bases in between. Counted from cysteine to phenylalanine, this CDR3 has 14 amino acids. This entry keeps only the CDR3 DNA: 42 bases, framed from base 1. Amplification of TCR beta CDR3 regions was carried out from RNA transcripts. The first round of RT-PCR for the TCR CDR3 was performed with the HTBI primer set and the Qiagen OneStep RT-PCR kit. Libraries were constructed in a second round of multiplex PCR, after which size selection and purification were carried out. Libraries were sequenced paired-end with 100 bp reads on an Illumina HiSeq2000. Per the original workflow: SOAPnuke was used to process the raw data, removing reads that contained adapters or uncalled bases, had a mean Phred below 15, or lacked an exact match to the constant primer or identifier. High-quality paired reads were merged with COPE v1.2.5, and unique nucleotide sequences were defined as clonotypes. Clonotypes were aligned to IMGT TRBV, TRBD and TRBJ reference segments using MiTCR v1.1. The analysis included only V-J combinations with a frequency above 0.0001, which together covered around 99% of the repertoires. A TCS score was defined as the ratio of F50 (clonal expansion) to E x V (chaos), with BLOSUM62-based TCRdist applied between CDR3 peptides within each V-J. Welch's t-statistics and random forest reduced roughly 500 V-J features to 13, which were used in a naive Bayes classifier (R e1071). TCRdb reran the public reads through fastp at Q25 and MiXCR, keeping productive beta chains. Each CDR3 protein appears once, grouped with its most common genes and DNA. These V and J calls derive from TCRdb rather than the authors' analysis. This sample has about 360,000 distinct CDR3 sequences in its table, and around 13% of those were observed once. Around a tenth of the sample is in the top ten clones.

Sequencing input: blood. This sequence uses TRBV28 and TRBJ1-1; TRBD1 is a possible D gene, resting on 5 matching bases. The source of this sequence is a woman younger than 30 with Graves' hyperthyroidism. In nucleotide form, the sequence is TGTGCCAGCAGTTTAGTGGAGGGGAAGACTGAAGCTTTCTTT. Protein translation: CASSLVEGKTEAFF.